This T cell receptor beta chain was retrieved from a study of CD8+CD57+ T cells in acquired aplastic anemia. Study observations and caveats: Almost 30 sequences, all CD8+ CDR3, were shared between patients and controls.

Sequenced patients had shown CD8+CD57+ cell expansion by flow cytometry. The enrolled patients all had severe acquired aplastic anemia. TCR beta VDJ combinations and CDR3 sequences were profiled from genomic DNA. TCRdb independently ran MiXCR on the reads; one entry per CDR3 protein. The sample lists some 200,000 distinct CDR3 sequences; more than 55% were seen once. V dropped 3 bases and J dropped 14 bases, with 17 bases sitting between them. CDR1 is SQVTM, CDR2 ANQGSEA, per germline. The CDR3 contains 12 residues. A remark on this clonotype: The antigen remains unidentified.

J is TRBJ1-5 and V is TRBV29-1, with a tentative D call TRBD1 (5 bases). Sequences were obtained from sorted CD4+, CD8+, or CD8+CD57+ T cells (not recorded which) from PBMCs. The sequence was collected from a human donor with aplastic anemia. This CDR3 reads CSVEKGTGYEHF. DNA for the CDR3: TGCAGCGTTGAGAAGGGCACAGGCTACGAGCATTTT.